Below, 7 T cell receptor beta chains from the same sample are listed, as sequenced in a study of CD8+CD57+ T cells in acquired aplastic anemia. Genomic DNA was employed as the template in profiling TCR beta VDJ and CDR3. TCRdb re-derived calls from the reads in MiXCR, one entry per CDR3 protein. Of roughly 40,000 distinct CDR3 sequences listed, 68% are singletons. The sequenced material came from sorted CD4+, CD8+, or CD8+CD57+ T cells (not recorded which) from PBMCs. Receptors were obtained from a human donor in good health, serving as a control.

The table lists this clonotype with a few counts. The chain employs TRBV11-2 and TRBJ1-6, with 12 bases matching TRBD1. V gave up 7 bases and J gave up 6 bases; unmatched junction bases: 10. CDR3 length: 17 amino acids. The germline gives CDR1 SGHAT, CDR2 FQNNGV. The CDR3 coding sequence is TGTGCCAGCATCCACGGGGGACAGGGGGCGGGTAATTCACCCCTCCACTTT. This sequence encodes CASIHGGQGAGNSPLHF.

Concerning this clonotype itself: At one of its ends the junction is not consistent with the germline gene, which may arise from a read error. CDR3 amino acids: CASSLTSGGYEQYF. In DNA form, the CDR3 reads TGTGCTAGCAGCCTTACTAGCGGGGGGTACGAGCAGTACTTC. The chain uses TRBV7-7 and TRBJ2-7, with 12 nucleotides matching TRBD2. Germline assignment: CDR1 SSHAT and CDR2 FNYEAQ (reference sequence). The CDR3 extends over 14 amino acids.

This chain links TRBV2 with TRBJ1-2; D unclear. This CDR3 is 13 amino acids long. CDR1 SNHLY and CDR2 FYNNEI come from the germline V gene. V dropped 4 bases and J dropped 2 bases, with 8 bases sitting between them. The CDR3 spells CASSGERNYGYTF. CDR3 sequence (DNA): TGTGCCAGCAGTGGAGAACGAAACTATGGCTACACCTTC.

The rearrangement uses TRBV19 and TRBJ1-4, with D tentatively TRBD1 (5 bases). V shed 5 bases and J shed 4 bases, with 11 bases lying between them. This CDR3 comprises 14 residues. Germline CDR1 and CDR2: LNHDA and SQIVND (reference sequence). Written as DNA, the CDR3 is TGTGCCAGTAGTGAGGGACGGATTAATGAAAAACTGTTTTTT. Amino acids: CASSEGRINEKLFF.

The rearrangement uses TRBV5-6 and TRBJ2-7; unclear D gene. Germline CDR1 reads SGHDT; CDR2 reads YYEEEE. The V gene lost 0 bases and the J gene lost 3 bases, with 7 bases spanning the gap. CDR3 size: 13 residues. The chain's CDR3 is CASSLGSYYEQYF. CDR3 nucleotides: TGTGCCAGCAGCTTGGGCAGCTACTACGAGCAGTACTTC.

The rearrangement links TRBV5-4 to TRBJ2-2, with TRBD2 identical over 12 bases. The CDR3 sequence is 16 residues long. After removal of 7 bases from V and 5 bases from J, the junction contained 9 bases not matched to a gene. Germline V gene lookup returns CDR1 SGHNT and CDR2 YYREEE (reference sequence). The CDR3 protein is CASSTKTSGRTGELFF. The CDR3 coding sequence is TGTGCCAGCTCCACTAAGACTAGCGGGAGAACCGGGGAGCTGTTTTTT.

The chain carries TRBV9 and TRBJ1-1; D unresolved. CDR1 is SGDLS and CDR2 is YYNGEE in the germline V gene. The CDR3 runs to 12 residues. V was cut by 4 bases and J by 4 bases, with 8 bases left in between. Here the CDR3 reads CASSQVGTEAFF. The CDR3, as DNA: TGTGCCAGCAGCCAAGTGGGCACTGAAGCTTTCTTT.